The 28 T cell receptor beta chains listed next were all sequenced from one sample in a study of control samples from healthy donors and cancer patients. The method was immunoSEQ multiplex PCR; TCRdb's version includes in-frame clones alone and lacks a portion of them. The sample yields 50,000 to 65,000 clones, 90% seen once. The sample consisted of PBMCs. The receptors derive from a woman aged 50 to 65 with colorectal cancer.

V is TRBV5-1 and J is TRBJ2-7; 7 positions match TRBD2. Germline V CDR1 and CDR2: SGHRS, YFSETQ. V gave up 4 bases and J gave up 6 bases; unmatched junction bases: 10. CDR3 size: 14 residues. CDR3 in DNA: TGCGCCAGCAGCCCGGATCGGGGGGACCGCGAGCAGTACTTC. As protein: CASSPDRGDREQYF.

DNA for the CDR3: TGTGCCAGCAGCGTATCGGCGGGGCCGCCCTCTGGGGCCAACGTCCTGACTTTC. It specifies CASSVSAGPPSGANVLTF. This sequence joins TRBV7-2 and TRBJ2-6; D is perhaps TRBD2 (6 bases). V lost 5 bases and J lost 0, with 17 bases in between. The length of the CDR3 is 18 residues. CDR1 is SGHTA, CDR2 FQGNSA, per germline.

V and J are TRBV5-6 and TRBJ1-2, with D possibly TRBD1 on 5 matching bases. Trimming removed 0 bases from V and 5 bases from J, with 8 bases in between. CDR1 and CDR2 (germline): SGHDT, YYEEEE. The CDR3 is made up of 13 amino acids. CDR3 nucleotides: TGTGCCAGCAGCTTGGGAGGGGATTATGGCTACACCTTC. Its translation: CASSLGGDYGYTF.

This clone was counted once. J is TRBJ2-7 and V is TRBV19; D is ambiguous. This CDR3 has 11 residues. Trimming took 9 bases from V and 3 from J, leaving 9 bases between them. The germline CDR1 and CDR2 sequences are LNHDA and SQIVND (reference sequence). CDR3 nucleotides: TGTGCCAGCGGCGGATTCTACGAGCAGTACTTC. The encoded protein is CASGGFYEQYF.

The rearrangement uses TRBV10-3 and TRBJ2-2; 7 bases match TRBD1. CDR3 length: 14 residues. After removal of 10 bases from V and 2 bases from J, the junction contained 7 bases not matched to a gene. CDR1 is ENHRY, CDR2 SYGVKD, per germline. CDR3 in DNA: TGTGCCACGACCGGGACAGCTAACACCGGGGAGCTGTTTTTT. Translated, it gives CATTGTANTGELFF.

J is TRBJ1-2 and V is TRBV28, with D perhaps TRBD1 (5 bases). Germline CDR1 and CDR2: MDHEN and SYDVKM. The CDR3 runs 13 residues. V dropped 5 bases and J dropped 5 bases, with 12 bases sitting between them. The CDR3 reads CASSGGSPYGYTF. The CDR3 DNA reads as TGTGCCAGCAGTGGGGGATCTCCTTATGGCTACACCTTC.

The chain's CDR3 is CASSIFPGGQETQYF. The CDR3, as DNA: TGTGCCAGCAGTATCTTCCCAGGGGGTCAAGAGACCCAGTACTTC. The gene calls are TRBV6-5 and TRBJ2-5, with 7 bases lining up with TRBD1. CDR1 MNHEY and CDR2 SVGAGI come from the germline V gene. V was clipped by 5 bases and J by 2 bases; unmatched bases: 8. This CDR3 contains 15 residues.

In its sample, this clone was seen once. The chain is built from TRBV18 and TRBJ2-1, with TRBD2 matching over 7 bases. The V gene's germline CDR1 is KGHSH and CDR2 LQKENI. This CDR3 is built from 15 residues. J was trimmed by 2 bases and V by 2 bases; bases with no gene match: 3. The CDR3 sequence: CASSPDGLAYNEQFF. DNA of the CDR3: TGTGCCAGCTCACCAGACGGACTAGCCTACAATGAGCAGTTCTTC.

The CDR3 here is CASSFGVATEAFF. DNA for the CDR3: TGTGCCAGCAGTTTTGGGGTCGCGACTGAAGCTTTCTTT. V is TRBV27 and J is TRBJ1-1; no reliable D call. Germline values: CDR1 MNHEY, CDR2 SMNVEV (reference sequence). The CDR3 extends over 13 amino acids. V was trimmed by 3 bases and J by 5 bases, leaving 10 bases between them.

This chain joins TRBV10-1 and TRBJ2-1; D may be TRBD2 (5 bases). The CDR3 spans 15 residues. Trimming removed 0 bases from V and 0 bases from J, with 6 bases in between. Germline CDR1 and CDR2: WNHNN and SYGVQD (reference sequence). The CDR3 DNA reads TGCGCCAGCAGTGAGTCGAGCGGCTCCTACAATGAGCAGTTCTTC. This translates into CASSESSGSYNEQFF.

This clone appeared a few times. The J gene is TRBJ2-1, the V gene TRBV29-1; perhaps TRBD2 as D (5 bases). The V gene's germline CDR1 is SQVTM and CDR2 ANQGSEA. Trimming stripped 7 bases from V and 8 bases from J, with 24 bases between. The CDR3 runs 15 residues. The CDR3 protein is CSDLRVSGSTHEQFF. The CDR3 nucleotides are TGCAGCGATCTCAGAGTGAGCGGCTCCACCCATGAGCAGTTCTTC.

CDR3 DNA sequence: TGTGCCAGCAGCCAAGATAGTCCAGGGAGATCCTATAATTCACCCCTCCACTTT. As protein: CASSQDSPGRSYNSPLHF. V and J are TRBV4-2 and TRBJ1-6; D is possibly TRBD1 (5 bases). The CDR3 extends over 18 amino acids. Germline loops: CDR1 LGHNA, CDR2 YNFKEQ. Trimming took 0 bases from V and 1 from J, leaving 13 bases between them.

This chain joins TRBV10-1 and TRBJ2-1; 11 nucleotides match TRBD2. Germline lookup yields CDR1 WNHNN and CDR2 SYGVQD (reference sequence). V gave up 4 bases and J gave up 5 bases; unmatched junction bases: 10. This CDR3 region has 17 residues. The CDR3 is CASSGASGGPGDNEQFF. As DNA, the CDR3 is TGCGCCAGCAGTGGGGCTAGCGGGGGGCCTGGTGACAATGAGCAGTTCTTC.

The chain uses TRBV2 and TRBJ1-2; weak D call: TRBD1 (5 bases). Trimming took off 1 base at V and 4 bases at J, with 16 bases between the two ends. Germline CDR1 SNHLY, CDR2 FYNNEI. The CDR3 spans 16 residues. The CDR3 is CASSEGGGLVRYGYTF. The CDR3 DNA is TGTGCCAGCAGTGAAGGGGGGGGACTGGTCCGCTATGGCTACACCTTC.

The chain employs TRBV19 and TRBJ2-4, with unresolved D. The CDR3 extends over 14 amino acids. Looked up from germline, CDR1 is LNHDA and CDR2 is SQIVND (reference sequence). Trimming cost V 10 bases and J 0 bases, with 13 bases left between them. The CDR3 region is CATKDGLAKNIQYF. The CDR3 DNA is TGTGCCACTAAAGACGGTCTAGCCAAAAACATTCAGTACTTC. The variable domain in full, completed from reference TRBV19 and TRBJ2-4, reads DGGITQSPKYLFRKEGQNVTLSCEQNLNHDAMYWYRQDPGQGLRLIYYSQIVNDFQKGDIAEGYSVSREKKESFPLTVTSAQKNPTAFYLCATKDGLAKNIQYFGAGTRLSVL.

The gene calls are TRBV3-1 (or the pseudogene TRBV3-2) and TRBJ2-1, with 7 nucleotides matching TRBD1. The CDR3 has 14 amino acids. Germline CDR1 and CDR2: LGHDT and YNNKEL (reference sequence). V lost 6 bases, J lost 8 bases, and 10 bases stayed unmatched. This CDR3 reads CASSNYRGGDEQFF. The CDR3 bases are TGTGCCAGCAGTAACTACAGGGGTGGGGATGAGCAGTTCTTC.

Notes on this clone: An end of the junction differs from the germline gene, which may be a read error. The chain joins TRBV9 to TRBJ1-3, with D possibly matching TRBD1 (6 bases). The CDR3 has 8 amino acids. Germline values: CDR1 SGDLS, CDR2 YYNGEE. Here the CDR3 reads CAERQEFF. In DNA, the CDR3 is TGTGCCGAACGACAGGAGTTTTTT.

The CDR3 is CASSRAHRSGTEYYEQYF. DNA of the CDR3: TGTGCCAGTAGCAGAGCCCACCGCAGCGGGACAGAGTACTACGAGCAGTACTTC. The chain is built from TRBV19 and TRBJ2-7; the D call may be TRBD1 or TRBD2 (7 bases each). Germline V gene sequence: CDR1 LNHDA, CDR2 SQIVND (reference sequence). The CDR3 totals 18 residues. The V end lost 6 bases, the J end lost 3 bases, and 27 bases lay between the germline ends. The variable domain in full, completed from reference TRBV19 and TRBJ2-7, reads DGGITQSPKYLFRKEGQNVTLSCEQNLNHDAMYWYRQDPGQGLRLIYYSQIVNDFQKGDIAEGYSVSREKKESFPLTVTSAQKNPTAFYLCASSRAHRSGTEYYEQYFGPGTRLTVT.

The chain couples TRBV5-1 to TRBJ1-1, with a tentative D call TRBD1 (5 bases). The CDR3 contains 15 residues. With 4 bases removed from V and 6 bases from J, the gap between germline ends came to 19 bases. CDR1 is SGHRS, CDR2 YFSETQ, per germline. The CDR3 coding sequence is TGCGCCAGCAGCCGAGGTCCACGGGGGTCCTCTGAAGCTTTCTTT. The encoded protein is CASSRGPRGSSEAFF.

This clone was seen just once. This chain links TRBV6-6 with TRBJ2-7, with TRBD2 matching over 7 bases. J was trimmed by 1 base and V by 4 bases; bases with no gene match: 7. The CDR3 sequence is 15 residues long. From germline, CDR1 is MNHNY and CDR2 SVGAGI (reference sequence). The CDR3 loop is CASSSGLAVSYEQYF. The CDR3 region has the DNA TGTGCCAGCAGTTCTGGCCTAGCGGTTTCCTACGAGCAGTACTTC.

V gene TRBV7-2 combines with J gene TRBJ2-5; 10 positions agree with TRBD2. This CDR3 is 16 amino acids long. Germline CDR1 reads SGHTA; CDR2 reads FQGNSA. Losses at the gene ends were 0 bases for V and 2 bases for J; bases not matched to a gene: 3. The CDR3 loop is CASSLAVTSGQETQYF. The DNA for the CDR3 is TGTGCCAGCAGCTTAGCCGTGACTAGCGGGCAAGAGACCCAGTACTTC.

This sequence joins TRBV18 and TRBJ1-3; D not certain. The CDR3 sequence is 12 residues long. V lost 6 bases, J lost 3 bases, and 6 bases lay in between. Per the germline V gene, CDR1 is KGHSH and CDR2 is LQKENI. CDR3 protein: CASSLNGNTIYF. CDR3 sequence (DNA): TGTGCCAGCTCCCTAAATGGAAACACCATATATTTT.

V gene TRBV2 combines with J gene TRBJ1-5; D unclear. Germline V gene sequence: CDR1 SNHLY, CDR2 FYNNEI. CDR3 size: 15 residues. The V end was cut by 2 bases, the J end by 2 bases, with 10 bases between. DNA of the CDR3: TGTGCCAGCAGTGAAAACCCTGCGGGCAATCAGCCCCAGCATTTT. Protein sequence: CASSENPAGNQPQHF.

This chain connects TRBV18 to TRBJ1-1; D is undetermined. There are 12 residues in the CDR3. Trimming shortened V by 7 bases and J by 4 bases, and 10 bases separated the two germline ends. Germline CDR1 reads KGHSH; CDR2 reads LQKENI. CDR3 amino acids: CASFARRTEAFF. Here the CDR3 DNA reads TGTGCCAGCTTTGCTCGTCGCACTGAAGCTTTCTTT.

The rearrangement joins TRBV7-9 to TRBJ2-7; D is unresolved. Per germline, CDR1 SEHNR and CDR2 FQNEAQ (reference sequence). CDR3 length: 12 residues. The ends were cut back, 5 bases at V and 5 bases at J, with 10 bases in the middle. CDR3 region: CASSPTWNEQYF. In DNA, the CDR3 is TGTGCCAGCAGCCCCACTTGGAACGAGCAGTACTTC.

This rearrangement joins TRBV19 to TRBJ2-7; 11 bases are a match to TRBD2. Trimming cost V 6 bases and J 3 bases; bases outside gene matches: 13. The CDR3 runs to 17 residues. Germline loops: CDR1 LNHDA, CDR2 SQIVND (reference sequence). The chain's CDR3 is CASRRTGLAETNYEQYF. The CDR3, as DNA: TGTGCCAGTAGGAGGACGGGACTAGCGGAAACTAACTACGAGCAGTACTTC.

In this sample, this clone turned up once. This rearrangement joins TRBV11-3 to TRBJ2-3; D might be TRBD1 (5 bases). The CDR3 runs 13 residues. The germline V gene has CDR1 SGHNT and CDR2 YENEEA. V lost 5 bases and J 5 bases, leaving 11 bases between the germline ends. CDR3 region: CASSPRQGDTQYF. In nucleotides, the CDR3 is TGTGCCAGCAGCCCGCGCCAGGGAGATACGCAGTATTTT. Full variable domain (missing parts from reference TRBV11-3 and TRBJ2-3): EAGVVQSPRYKIIEKKQPVAFWCNPISGHNTLYWYLQNLGQGPELLIRYENEEAVDDSQLPKDRFSAERLKGVDSTLKIQPAELGDSAVYLCASSPRQGDTQYFGPGTRLTVL.

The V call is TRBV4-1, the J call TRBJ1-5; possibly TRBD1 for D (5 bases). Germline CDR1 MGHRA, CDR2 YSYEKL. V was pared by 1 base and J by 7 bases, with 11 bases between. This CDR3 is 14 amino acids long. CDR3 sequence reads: CASSQGSGGQPQHF. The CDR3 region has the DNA TGCGCCAGCAGCCAAGGAAGCGGGGGACAGCCCCAGCATTTT.